The rows below give T cell receptor beta chains drawn from one sample of a study of cytomegalovirus exposure and HLA in healthy donors. This table comes from immunoSEQ multiplex PCR, and its TCRdb copy is limited to in-frame clones, with some not included. The table shows some 150,000 clones, with 87% occurring only once. The sequencing sample was made of PBMCs. These TCRs come from a man aged 18-30 years in good health and CMV-seropositive. The CDR3 runs from the conserved cysteine through the conserved F or W. Each record gives: J gene, D gene, V gene, clone size, CDR3 DNA, CDR3 protein. The D gene is left open where the match is weak. Some rows mark clone size as missing; the rest say once, few, many or name a class of expanded clone.

j_call: TRBJ2-7; d_call: .; v_call: TRBV4-1; clone_size: once; cdr3_nt: TGCGCCAGCAGCCTCTTTCTGAGCGCCTTCTCCTACGAGCAGTACTTC; cdr3_aa: CASSLFLSAFSYEQYF
j_call: TRBJ1-3; d_call: .; v_call: TRBV2; clone_size: .; cdr3_nt: TGTGCCAGCAGCAACCTCCGGACAGTTGGAAACACCATATATTTT; cdr3_aa: CASSNLRTVGNTIYF
j_call: TRBJ2-3; d_call: TRBD1; v_call: TRBV11-2; clone_size: .; cdr3_nt: TGTGCCAGCAGGTTGGGACAGGGGGAAGCAGATACGCAGTATTTT; cdr3_aa: CASRLGQGEADTQYF
j_call: TRBJ2-5; d_call: TRBD2; v_call: TRBV7-7; clone_size: .; cdr3_nt: TGTGCCAGCAGCTTTTGGGGGGGAGAGACCCAGTACTTC; cdr3_aa: CASSFWGGETQYF
j_call: TRBJ1-2; d_call: .; v_call: TRBV29-1; clone_size: .; cdr3_nt: TGCAGCACCAACAGTGGGGGCGGCTATGGCTACACCTTC; cdr3_aa: CSTNSGGGYGYTF
j_call: TRBJ2-7; d_call: TRBD2; v_call: TRBV29-1; clone_size: .; cdr3_nt: TGCAGCGTTCGGACTAGCGGGAGTTACGAGCAGTACTTC; cdr3_aa: CSVRTSGSYEQYF
j_call: TRBJ1-3; d_call: .; v_call: TRBV18; clone_size: .; cdr3_nt: TGTGCCAGCTCACCCTTTACAGGGTCTCCTGGAAACACCATATATTTT; cdr3_aa: CASSPFTGSPGNTIYF
j_call: TRBJ2-7; d_call: .; v_call: TRBV6-5; clone_size: .; cdr3_nt: TGTGCCAGCAGTTTCGAGGGTCCCACCGGCGAGCAGTACTTC; cdr3_aa: CASSFEGPTGEQYF
j_call: TRBJ1-2; d_call: TRBD1; v_call: TRBV7-9; clone_size: .; cdr3_nt: TGTGCCAGCAGCCCAACCAGGACAGGGGATGGCTACACCTTC; cdr3_aa: CASSPTRTGDGYTF
j_call: TRBJ1-1; d_call: TRBD1; v_call: TRBV15; clone_size: .; cdr3_nt: TGTGCCACCAGCCTCGCGGGACAGGGCCGGATGAACACTGAAGCTTTCTTT; cdr3_aa: CATSLAGQGRMNTEAFF
j_call: TRBJ2-7; d_call: TRBD2; v_call: TRBV6-6; clone_size: .; cdr3_nt: TGTGCCAGCAGTTACTCGACGGGCGCGGGGGTGAGCGAGCAGTACTTC; cdr3_aa: CASSYSTGAGVSEQYF
j_call: TRBJ1-5; d_call: .; v_call: TRBV18; clone_size: .; cdr3_nt: TGTGCCAGCTCGCCCACATCCGAGAGGTTCGGTGGCAATCAGCCCCAGCATTTT; cdr3_aa: CASSPTSERFGGNQPQHF
j_call: TRBJ1-3; d_call: .; v_call: TRBV6-1; clone_size: few; cdr3_nt: TGTGCCAGCAGTGTGTCCGGGGGGTACGTTCAAGGGACCATATATTTT; cdr3_aa: CASSVSGGYVQGTIYF
j_call: TRBJ2-5; d_call: TRBD2; v_call: TRBV5-6; clone_size: .; cdr3_nt: TGTGCCAGCAGCCGGGGACTAGCGGGGTCAAAAGAGACCCAGTACTTC; cdr3_aa: CASSRGLAGSKETQYF
j_call: TRBJ2-7; d_call: TRBD1; v_call: TRBV28; clone_size: .; cdr3_nt: TGTGCCAGCAGCCGGACAGGGATCGAGCAGTACTTC; cdr3_aa: CASSRTGIEQYF
j_call: TRBJ1-1; d_call: .; v_call: TRBV4-1; clone_size: .; cdr3_nt: TGCGCCAGCAGCCAAGACAGGGGACAAATGAACACTGAAGCTTTCTTT; cdr3_aa: CASSQDRGQMNTEAFF
j_call: TRBJ2-5; d_call: .; v_call: TRBV6-5; clone_size: .; cdr3_nt: TGTGCCAGCAGTTACTCCCCCCGGGAGACCCAGTACTTC; cdr3_aa: CASSYSPRETQYF
j_call: TRBJ1-6; d_call: TRBD1; v_call: TRBV10-3; clone_size: .; cdr3_nt: TGTGCCATCAGAGGACAGGGTGTGAATTCACCCCTCCACTTT; cdr3_aa: CAIRGQGVNSPLHF
j_call: TRBJ2-5; d_call: .; v_call: TRBV4-1; clone_size: .; cdr3_nt: TGCGCCAGCAGCCAAGTCGGGCGGCGCGGGGGCGAGACCCAGTACTTC; cdr3_aa: CASSQVGRRGGETQYF
j_call: TRBJ2-5; d_call: .; v_call: TRBV4-1; clone_size: .; cdr3_nt: TGCGCCAGCAGCCAAGATCAGGGTAGCGGCCAAGAGACCCAGTACTTC; cdr3_aa: CASSQDQGSGQETQYF
j_call: TRBJ1-4; d_call: .; v_call: TRBV15; clone_size: .; cdr3_nt: TGTGCCACCAGCTATGATGTGGCTGAAAAACTGTTTTTT; cdr3_aa: CATSYDVAEKLFF
j_call: TRBJ1-5; d_call: TRBD1; v_call: TRBV4-1; clone_size: .; cdr3_nt: TGCGCCAGCAGCCAAGATCCGAAAGGGGGCAGGGGCAATCAGCCCCAGCATTTT; cdr3_aa: CASSQDPKGGRGNQPQHF
j_call: TRBJ1-2; d_call: .; v_call: TRBV7-3; clone_size: .; cdr3_nt: TGTGCCAGCAGCCAGACCGGCGGTTCCTATGGCTACACCTTC; cdr3_aa: CASSQTGGSYGYTF
j_call: TRBJ2-1; d_call: TRBD2; v_call: TRBV7-6; clone_size: .; cdr3_nt: TGTGCCAGCAGCTCCGGGACTAGCGGGAGGTACGAGCAGTTCTTC; cdr3_aa: CASSSGTSGRYEQFF
j_call: TRBJ2-2; d_call: TRBD2; v_call: TRBV4-1; clone_size: .; cdr3_nt: TGCGCCAGCAGCCAAGGACTAGCGGGAAACACCGGGGAGCTGTTTTTT; cdr3_aa: CASSQGLAGNTGELFF
j_call: TRBJ2-1; d_call: TRBD2; v_call: TRBV4-1; clone_size: .; cdr3_nt: TGCGCCAGCAGCCAAGACTTCGGGCTAGCGGGAGGAGGGAATGAGCAGTTCTTC; cdr3_aa: CASSQDFGLAGGGNEQFF
j_call: TRBJ1-1; d_call: TRBD1; v_call: TRBV2; clone_size: .; cdr3_nt: TGTGCCAGCAGTAATTTAAAGGGACAGGGGGTAGCTGAAGCTTTCTTT; cdr3_aa: CASSNLKGQGVAEAFF
j_call: TRBJ2-7; d_call: TRBD2; v_call: TRBV27; clone_size: .; cdr3_nt: TGTGCCAGCAGAAAGGGGCAGGGAGGGCACGAGCAGTACTTC; cdr3_aa: CASRKGQGGHEQYF
j_call: TRBJ1-2; d_call: .; v_call: TRBV9; clone_size: .; cdr3_nt: TGTGCCAGCAGCGTAGAAGGGGTAGGGAACTATGGCTACACCTTC; cdr3_aa: CASSVEGVGNYGYTF
j_call: TRBJ2-4; d_call: TRBD1; v_call: TRBV27; clone_size: .; cdr3_nt: TGTGCCAGCAGTCCGCCACCGGGACAGGGGGCTGGGAACATTCAGTACTTC; cdr3_aa: CASSPPPGQGAGNIQYF
j_call: TRBJ2-7; d_call: TRBD2; v_call: TRBV28; clone_size: .; cdr3_nt: TGTGCCAGCACCCAACGGGCTAGCGGATATTACGAGCAGTACTTC; cdr3_aa: CASTQRASGYYEQYF
j_call: TRBJ2-7; d_call: TRBD2; v_call: TRBV6-1; clone_size: .; cdr3_nt: TGTGCCAGCAGTGAAGGCGGGGGAGCAGACGAGCAGTACTTC; cdr3_aa: CASSEGGGADEQYF